Shown below are 30 T cell receptor beta chains from a single sample sequenced in a study of blood T cell repertoires in COVID-19. TCRdb keeps only in-frame clones here, not all; method: immunoSEQ multiplex PCR. Of around 300,000 clones listed, roughly 89% are singletons. The material sequenced was peripheral blood. These receptor sequences come from a woman in her thirties with active or convalescent COVID-19.

The genes are TRBV30 and TRBJ1-6; D unresolved. Germline CDR1 is GTSNPN and CDR2 is SVGIG (reference sequence). The CDR3 spans 15 residues. Trimming took off 5 bases at V and 0 bases at J, with 11 bases between the two ends. DNA of the CDR3: TGTGCCTGGGGCTTGAGGAGCTCCTATAATTCACCCCTCCACTTT. This gives the protein CAWGLRSSYNSPLHF.

About this clone: Distinct nucleotide sequences in the sample also encode this CDR3. The chain couples TRBV5-6 to TRBJ2-7, with D possibly TRBD2 on 5 matching bases. V lost 0 bases and J 4 bases, leaving 5 bases between the germline ends. Germline loops: CDR1 SGHDT, CDR2 YYEEEE. The CDR3 totals 12 residues. CDR3 DNA sequence: TGTGCCAGCAGCTTGGGAGGGTACGAGCAGTACTTC. Amino acids: CASSLGGYEQYF.

This sequence joins TRBV6-5 and TRBJ1-5; a weak D match, TRBD1 (6 bases). This CDR3 is built from 14 residues. CDR1 MNHEY and CDR2 SVGAGI come from the germline V gene. Trimming left V 10 bases short and J 2 bases short, with 15 bases between. Here the CDR3 reads CATQRGGGNQPQHF. CDR3 nucleotide sequence: TGTGCCACACAAAGGGGGGGAGGCAATCAGCCCCAGCATTTT.

This clone was counted a few times. The same CDR3 is also encoded by other DNA sequences in this sample. The rearrangement joins TRBV7-9 to TRBJ1-1; D may be TRBD1 (6 bases). The CDR3 has 12 amino acids. Germline lookup yields CDR1 SEHNR and CDR2 FQNEAQ (reference sequence). V shed 1 base and J shed 8 bases, with 8 bases lying between them. The CDR3 nucleotides read TGTGCCAGCAGCTTAGGAAGGGGGGAAGCTTTCTTT. Protein product: CASSLGRGEAFF.

This chain connects TRBV7-8 to TRBJ2-1; perhaps TRBD2 as D (7 bases). In germline, CDR1 is SGHVS, CDR2 FQNEAQ. Trimming stripped 1 base from V and 1 base from J, with 11 bases between. This CDR3 spans 16 amino acids. In nucleotides, the CDR3 is TGTGCCAGCAGCTTAGTGGGGGGGCTGTCCTACAATGAGCAGTTCTTC. Translated, it gives CASSLVGGLSYNEQFF.

The chain's CDR3 is CASSVFGGPGGNTEAFF. The CDR3 nucleotides are TGTGCCAGCAGCGTCTTCGGGGGACCCGGGGGGAACACTGAAGCTTTCTTT. The V and J genes are TRBV9 and TRBJ1-1, with D perhaps TRBD1 (5 bases). Germline CDR1 SGDLS, CDR2 YYNGEE. Deletions cut 2 bases from V and 1 base from J, with 18 bases between. This CDR3 has 17 amino acids.

The V gene is TRBV5-6, the J gene TRBJ1-1; TRBD1 might be the D (6 bases). The ends were cut back, 1 base at V and 6 bases at J, with 22 bases in the middle. Germline lookup yields CDR1 SGHDT and CDR2 YYEEEE. CDR3 size: 17 residues. The CDR3 spells CASSLSLAETRGSEAFF. The CDR3 DNA reads as TGTGCCAGCAGCTTGTCGCTGGCCGAAACCAGGGGCTCTGAAGCTTTCTTT.

The chain employs TRBV15 and TRBJ1-6, with 10 positions matching TRBD1. The CDR3 is made up of 16 amino acids. Germline V gene data show CDR1 as LNHNV and CDR2 as YYDKDF (reference sequence). V lost 5 bases, J lost 10 bases, and 11 bases stayed unmatched. CDR3 sequence (DNA): TGTGCCACCAGCGCAACCCCCGGGACAGGGGAATCACCCCTCCACTTT. Its protein is CATSATPGTGESPLHF.

This chain connects TRBV7-9 to TRBJ1-4; no clear D. The length of the CDR3 is 15 residues. The V end was cut by 5 bases, the J end by 7 bases, with 17 bases between. Germline V gene lookup returns CDR1 SEHNR and CDR2 FQNEAQ (reference sequence). The DNA of the CDR3 is TGTGCCAGCAGCACGTCGGGGAGATGGGGTGAAAAACTGTTTTTT. This gives the protein CASSTSGRWGEKLFF. Full variable domain (remainder filled in from reference TRBV7-9 and TRBJ1-4): DTGVSQNPRHKITKRGQNVTFRCDPISEHNRLYWYRQTLGQGPEFLTYFQNEAQLEKSRLLSDRFSAERPKGSFSTLEIQRTEQGDSAMYLCASSTSGRWGEKLFFGSGTQLSVL.

This chain uses TRBV4-3 with TRBJ1-4; no clear D. The germline V gene has CDR1 LGHNA and CDR2 YSLEER. V shed 0 bases and J shed 2 bases, with 16 bases lying between them. The CDR3 sequence is 18 residues long. This CDR3 reads CASSQEHRGRATNEKLFF. CDR3 DNA: TGCGCCAGCAGCCAAGAGCACCGCGGGCGGGCGACTAATGAAAAACTGTTTTTT.

This clone appeared many times. The rearrangement uses TRBV9 and TRBJ2-1; no firm D call. The germline V gene has CDR1 SGDLS and CDR2 YYNGEE. Trimming stripped 1 base from V and 10 bases from J, with 15 bases between. The CDR3 spans 14 residues. CDR3 sequence (DNA): TGTGCCAGCAGCGTAAAATTATCAAGGAGCGAGCAGTTCTTC. This translates into CASSVKLSRSEQFF.

This clone was seen just once. The rearrangement links TRBV25-1 to TRBJ1-5; perhaps TRBD1 as D (6 bases). The CDR3 loop spans 16 amino acids. V lost 5 bases, J lost 2 bases, and 16 bases lay in between. CDR1 and CDR2 (germline): MGHDK, SYGVNS. In nucleotides, the CDR3 is TGTGCCAGCAGTCTACAGACAGGTCCATGCAATCAGCCCCAGCATTTT. It specifies CASSLQTGPCNQPQHF.

The chain carries TRBV6-5 and TRBJ2-6, with 9 nucleotides matching TRBD2. This CDR3 contains 15 residues. V dropped 6 bases and J dropped 4; count of bases not matched to a gene: 4. Germline V gene data show CDR1 as MNHEY and CDR2 as SVGAGI. The CDR3 DNA reads as TGTGCCAGCAGGCGGCTAGCGGGGGGGGCCAACGTCCTGACTTTC. This sequence encodes CASRRLAGGANVLTF.

The CDR3 protein is CASSRTGYLNYGYTF. The CDR3 DNA reads TGTGCCAGCAGCCGGACAGGGTACCTTAACTATGGCTACACCTTC. The chain carries TRBV5-6 and TRBJ1-2, with 8 nucleotides matching TRBD1. In germline, CDR1 is SGHDT, CDR2 YYEEEE. V was clipped by 4 bases and J by 1 base; unmatched bases: 6. There are 15 residues in the CDR3.

The genes are TRBV7-9 and TRBJ2-4; TRBD2 might be the D (6 bases). Deletions cut 5 bases from V and 0 bases from J, with 14 bases between. The germline V gene encodes CDR1 SEHNR and CDR2 FQNEAQ (reference sequence). The CDR3 runs to 16 residues. The CDR3 loop is CASSRVGGLAKNIQYF. CDR3 nucleotide sequence: TGTGCCAGCAGCCGTGTCGGGGGACTAGCCAAAAACATTCAGTACTTC.

The chain recombines TRBV6-6 with TRBJ1-2, with TRBD1 matching 7 bases. Germline V gene data show CDR1 as MNHNY and CDR2 as SVGAGI (reference sequence). V trimming: 5 bases; J trimming: 0 bases; junction bases outside the gene matches: 15. The CDR3 totals 18 residues. CDR3: CASSPLRPGQLTNYGYTF. CDR3 nucleotide sequence: TGTGCCAGCAGTCCCCTTAGACCGGGACAGTTGACTAACTATGGCTACACCTTC.

Worth noting for this clone: A much larger clone is a single base away; this may be a read error. V usage is TRBV4-2 and J usage is TRBJ2-3; 13 bases map to TRBD2. The CDR3 sequence is 15 residues long. The V gene end was trimmed by 4 bases and the J gene end by 4 bases; junction bases not matched to a gene: 2. CDR1 and CDR2 (germline): LGHNA, YNFKEQ. The DNA for the CDR3 is TGTGCCAGCAGCCGGACTAGCGGGGGTTCAGATACGCAGTATTTT. This codes for CASSRTSGGSDTQYF.

The V gene is TRBV12-3 or TRBV12-4, the J gene TRBJ2-7, with D tentatively TRBD1 (5 bases). Between the trimmed V and J ends, which lost 8 bases and 1 base, there was a span of 12 bases. The CDR3 is made up of 13 amino acids. DNA of the CDR3: TGTGCCAGCCGACAGACCCCATCCTACGAGCAGTACTTC. Its protein is CASRQTPSYEQYF.

This sequence joins TRBV18 and TRBJ2-3, with D possibly TRBD1 on 5 matching bases. Trimming stripped 2 bases from V and 6 bases from J, with 18 bases between. The CDR3 extends over 16 amino acids. From germline, CDR1 is KGHSH and CDR2 LQKENI. CDR3 sequence reads: CASSPRATDFGDTQYF. The CDR3 DNA follows: TGTGCCAGCTCACCAAGAGCGACAGATTTTGGGGATACGCAGTATTTT.

In its sample, this clone was seen once. The rearrangement joins TRBV28 to TRBJ1-1; D is unclear. The CDR3 is made up of 15 amino acids. V was shortened by 6 bases and J by 4 bases, with 18 bases between the two germline ends. Germline loops: CDR1 MDHEN, CDR2 SYDVKM. CDR3 in DNA: TGTGCCAGCAGGGTGGGCCCCGGGCGGGGCACTGAAGCTTTCTTT. Translating gives CASRVGPGRGTEAFF.

The chain links TRBV2 to TRBJ2-2; the D gene is possibly TRBD1 (6 bases). Trimming left V 6 bases short and J 5 bases short, with 16 bases between. Germline CDR1 and CDR2: SNHLY and FYNNEI. The CDR3 sequence is 15 residues long. In DNA form, the CDR3 reads TGTGCCAGCAGGAGATCAGGGGTTTCGACCGGGGAGCTGTTTTTT. Translating gives CASRRSGVSTGELFF. Full variable domain (rest looked up from reference TRBV2 and TRBJ2-2): EPEVTQTPSHQVTQMGQEVILRCVPISNHLYFYWYRQILGQKVEFLVSFYNNEISEKSEIFDDQFSVERPDGSNFTLKIRSTKLEDSAMYFCASRRSGVSTGELFFGEGSRLTVL.

The rearrangement links TRBV10-3 to TRBJ2-3, with a possible D match to TRBD1 (5 bases). CDR1 is ENHRY, CDR2 SYGVKD, per germline. CDR3 length equals 11 residues. The germline V and J ends were trimmed by 7 bases and 4 bases, with 6 bases remaining between them. This chain's CDR3 is CAIKTADTQYF. The CDR3 nucleotides read TGTGCCATCAAGACAGCAGATACGCAGTATTTT.

The chain has TRBV7-9 and TRBJ2-5; TRBD2 might be the D (6 bases). Germline CDR1 reads SEHNR; CDR2 reads FQNEAQ (reference sequence). The CDR3 contains 11 residues. The CDR3 protein is CAGDSQETQYF. Here the CDR3 DNA reads TGTGCAGGGGACTCTCAAGAGACCCAGTACTTC.

The V call is TRBV28, the J call TRBJ2-7, with D maybe TRBD1 (5 bases). The CDR3 covers 15 residues. The germline V gene encodes CDR1 MDHEN and CDR2 SYDVKM. Trimming cost V 7 bases and J 5 bases, with 21 bases left between them. CDR3 residues: CASTNLRVLRHEQYF. CDR3 coding DNA: TGTGCCAGCACCAACCTCAGGGTACTCCGACACGAGCAGTACTTC.

This clone was recorded a few times. The chain uses TRBV7-8 and TRBJ1-5; 12 bases line up with TRBD1. Trimming cost V 4 bases and J 6 bases; bases outside gene matches: 4. Germline V gene sequence: CDR1 SGHVS, CDR2 FQNEAQ. The CDR3 has 15 amino acids. CDR3 sequence (DNA): TGTGCCAGCAGCTCGGGACAGGGGGCCGGTCAGCCCCAGCATTTT. Residues: CASSSGQGAGQPQHF.

V and J are TRBV4-1 and TRBJ1-5; 7 nucleotides agree with TRBD1. Trimming cost V 2 bases and J 4 bases; bases outside gene matches: 5. The germline gives CDR1 MGHRA, CDR2 YSYEKL. The CDR3 is made up of 15 amino acids. The CDR3 sequence: CASSQPDRVNQPQHF. The CDR3 DNA follows: TGCGCCAGCAGCCAACCCGACAGGGTTAATCAGCCCCAGCATTTT.

Comment on this clone: The sample contains more than one DNA sequence encoding this CDR3. V usage is TRBV9 and J usage is TRBJ1-2, with D tentatively TRBD1 (6 bases). This CDR3 has 13 residues. Trimming left V 2 bases short and J 2 bases short, with 7 bases between. Germline V gene lookup returns CDR1 SGDLS and CDR2 YYNGEE. This chain's CDR3 is CASSVDRNYGYTF. The CDR3 nucleotides are TGTGCCAGCAGCGTTGACAGGAACTATGGCTACACCTTC.

The chain joins TRBV30 to TRBJ2-2, with TRBD2 identical over 8 bases. The CDR3 extends over 16 amino acids. Germline V CDR1 and CDR2: GTSNPN, SVGIG (reference sequence). V lost 6 bases and J lost 3; bases outside the gene matches: 12. The CDR3 coding sequence is TGTGCCTGTATCCCCGGGGGGGGGCAATACACCGGGGAGCTGTTTTTT. Amino acids: CACIPGGGQYTGELFF.

This clone was seen once. The genes are TRBV5-1 and TRBJ2-1; tentatively, D is TRBD2 (6 bases). Between the trimmed V and J ends, which lost 0 bases and 5 bases, there was a span of 12 bases. The CDR3 consists of 15 residues. CDR1 is SGHRS and CDR2 is YFSETQ in the germline V gene. In DNA form, the CDR3 reads TGCGCCAGCAGCTTGGGGAGACTAGGAGACAATGAGCAGTTCTTC. It specifies CASSLGRLGDNEQFF.

V is TRBV5-1 and J is TRBJ2-3; 8 nucleotides align to TRBD1. This CDR3 has 17 amino acids. After removal of 0 bases from V and 2 bases from J, the junction contained 8 bases not matched to a gene. The germline V gene has CDR1 SGHRS and CDR2 YFSETQ. The CDR3 DNA reads as TGCGCCAGCAGCTTGGCCAACAGGGGGAAGGACACAGATACGCAGTATTTT. As protein: CASSLANRGKDTDTQYF.